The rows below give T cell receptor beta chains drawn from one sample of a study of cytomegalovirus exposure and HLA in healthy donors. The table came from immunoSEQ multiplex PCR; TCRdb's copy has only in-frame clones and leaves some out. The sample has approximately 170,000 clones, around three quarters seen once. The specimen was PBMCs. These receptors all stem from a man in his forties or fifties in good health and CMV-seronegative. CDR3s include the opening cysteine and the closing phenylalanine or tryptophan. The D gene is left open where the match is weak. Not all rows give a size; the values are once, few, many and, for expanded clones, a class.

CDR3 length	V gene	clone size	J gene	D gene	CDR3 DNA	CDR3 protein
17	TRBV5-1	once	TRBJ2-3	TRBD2	TGCGCCAGCAGCTTGTTAGCGGGAGGGCCAGTCACAGATACGCAGTATTTT	CASSLLAGGPVTDTQYF
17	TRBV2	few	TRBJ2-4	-	TGTGCCAGCAGTGAAATTCCCTGGACAAGGGCCAAAAACAGTCAGTACTTC	CASSEIPWTRAKNSQYF
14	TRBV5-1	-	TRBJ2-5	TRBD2	TGCGCCAGCCTACCGACTAGCGGACAAGAGACCCAGTACTTC	CASLPTSGQETQYF
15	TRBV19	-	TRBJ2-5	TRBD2	TGTGCCAGTAGTACTCTTAGCGGGAGTGGCGAGACCCAGTACTTC	CASSTLSGSGETQYF
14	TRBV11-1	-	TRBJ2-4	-	TGTGCCAGCAGCTTAGACAGAGCCAAAAACAGTCAGTACTTC	CASSLDRAKNSQYF
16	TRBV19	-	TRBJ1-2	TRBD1	TGTGCCAGTAGTATAACCTCCGGGACAGGGAACTATGGCTACACCTTC	CASSITSGTGNYGYTF
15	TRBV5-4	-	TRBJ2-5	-	TGTGCCAGCAGCTCTTACCAGGGAACAGGAGAGACCCAGTACTTC	CASSSYQGTGETQYF
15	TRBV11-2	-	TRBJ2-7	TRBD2	TGTGCCAGCAGCTTGGGACTAGCGGGAGTAAGGGAGCAGTACTTC	CASSLGLAGVREQYF
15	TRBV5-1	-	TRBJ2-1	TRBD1	TGCGCCAGCAGCTTGGGGACAGGGGGCGTTAATGAGCAGTTCTTC	CASSLGTGGVNEQFF
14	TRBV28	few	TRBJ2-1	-	TGTGCCAGCAGTTTCTCCGGGGGTTACAATGAGCAGTTCTTC	CASSFSGGYNEQFF
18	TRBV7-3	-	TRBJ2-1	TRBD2	TGTGCCAGCAGCTTAACGTTAATTGGTAGCGGGGGCAACAATGAGCAGTTCTTC	CASSLTLIGSGGNNEQFF
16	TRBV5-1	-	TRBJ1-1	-	TGCGCCAGCAGCTTGGGTGTCTCGGGGTGGAACACTGAAGCTTTCTTT	CASSLGVSGWNTEAFF
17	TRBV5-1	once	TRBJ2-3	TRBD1	TGCGCCAGCAGCTTACAGGGGGGACAGATCTCCACAGATACGCAGTATTTT	CASSLQGGQISTDTQYF
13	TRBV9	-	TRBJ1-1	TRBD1	TGTGCCAGCAGCAGAGGGGGCGGGTCGAGGGCTTTCTTT	CASSRGGGSRAFF
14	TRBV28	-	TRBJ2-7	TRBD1	TGTGCCAGCAGTCCCGGGACAGGGGCCCACGAGCAGTACTTC	CASSPGTGAHEQYF
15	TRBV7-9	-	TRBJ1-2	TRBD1	TGTTCCAGCAGACGGATACCGGGACAGGACTATGGCTACACCTTC	CSSRRIPGQDYGYTF
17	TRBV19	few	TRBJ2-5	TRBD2	TGTGCCAGTAGTCTACTAAGGGGGGGCGGGGGGCAAGAGACCCAGTACTTC	CASSLLRGGGGQETQYF
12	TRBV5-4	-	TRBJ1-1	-	TGTGCCAGCAGCTTCTTGAACACTGAAGCTTTCTTT	CASSFLNTEAFF
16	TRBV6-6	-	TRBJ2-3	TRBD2	TGTGCCAGCAGTTACTCTTCTGCGGGAGGGGGGGATACGCAGTATTTT	CASSYSSAGGGDTQYF
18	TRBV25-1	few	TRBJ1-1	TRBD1	TGTGCCAGCAGTGATCCCCCGGGACAGGGGGCAGAGGCCTCGGGAGCTTTCTTT	CASSDPPGQGAEASGAFF
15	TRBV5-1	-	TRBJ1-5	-	TGCGCCAGCAGCTTCACAGGGAATAGCAATCAGCCCCAGCATTTT	CASSFTGNSNQPQHF
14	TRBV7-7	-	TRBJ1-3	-	TGTGCCAGCAGCGTCGACATCTCTGGAAACACCATATATTTT	CASSVDISGNTIYF
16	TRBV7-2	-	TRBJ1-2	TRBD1	TGTGCCAGCAACCCCGGACAGGGTAGTGGAAACTATGGCTACACCTTC	CASNPGQGSGNYGYTF
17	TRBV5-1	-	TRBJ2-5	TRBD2	TGCGCCAGCAGTACTCTACCCCATAGCGGGAGAGGAGAGACCCAGTACTTC	CASSTLPHSGRGETQYF
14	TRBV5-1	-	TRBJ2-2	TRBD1	TGCGCCAGCAGCTTTGGACAGGGCTCCGGGGAGCTGTTTTTT	CASSFGQGSGELFF
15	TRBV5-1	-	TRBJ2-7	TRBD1	TGCGCCAGCAGCCCACGAGGGGGCGCTCCCTACGAGCAGTACTTC	CASSPRGGAPYEQYF
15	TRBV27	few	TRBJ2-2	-	TGTGCCAGCAGTTCCCCGACGGAGGGCACCGGGGAGCTGTTTTTT	CASSSPTEGTGELFF
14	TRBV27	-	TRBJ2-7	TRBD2	TGTGCCAGCAGTTTTAGCGGGAGTGCCTACGAGCAGTACTTC	CASSFSGSAYEQYF
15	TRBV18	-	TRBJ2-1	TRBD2	TGTGCCAGCTCGGCCGAGCGTGGGGGGGGATGGAAGCAGTTCTTC	CASSAERGGGWKQFF
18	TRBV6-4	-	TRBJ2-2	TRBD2	TGTGCCAGCAGTGGAGGGACTAGCGGTAATGCGAACACCGGGGAGCTGTTTTTT	CASSGGTSGNANTGELFF
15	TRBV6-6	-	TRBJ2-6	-	TGTGCCAGCAGTCCGACCCACTCTGGGGCCAACGGCCTGACTTTC	CASSPTHSGANGLTF
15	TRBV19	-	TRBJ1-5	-	TGTGCCAGTAATATTCGGGACTTTAGCAATCAGCCCCAGCATTTT	CASNIRDFSNQPQHF
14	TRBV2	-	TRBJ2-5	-	TGTGCCAGCAGTGAGCGTGGGGGGAAAGAGACCCAGTACTTC	CASSERGGKETQYF
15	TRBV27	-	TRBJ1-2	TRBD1	TGTGCCAGCAGCGCCGGGACAGGGGGTTTCTATGGCTACACCTTC	CASSAGTGGFYGYTF
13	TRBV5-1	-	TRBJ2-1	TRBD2	TGCGCCAGCTCCCCCGAGGTAGCGGGTGAGCAGTTCTTC	CASSPEVAGEQFF
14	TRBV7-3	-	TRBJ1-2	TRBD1	TGTGCCAGCAGCCCCGGACAGGGGGCGCGTGGCTACACCTTC	CASSPGQGARGYTF
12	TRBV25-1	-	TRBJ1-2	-	TGTGCCAGCAGTGAACCCCCCGGTGGCTACACCTTC	CASSEPPGGYTF